This T cell receptor beta chain was observed in a study of T cells in Graves' hyperthyroidism and ophthalmopathy. This clonotype was recorded many times. There were TCR beta CDR3 regions amplified from RNA transcripts. During a first-round RT-PCR of the TCR CDR3, the HTBI primer set was used. Each CDR3 protein is one row after TCRdb ran MiXCR on the multiplex PCR reads. The sample records about 560,000 distinct CDR3 sequences, about 15% being singletons. The germline CDR1 and CDR2 sequences are SGHKS and YYEKEE (reference sequence). The CDR3 consists of 14 residues. V was clipped by 5 bases and J by 4 bases, with 12 bases between them.

The receptor's source is a middle-aged woman with Graves' hyperthyroidism. Specimen: blood. The chain has TRBV5-5 and TRBJ2-2; possibly TRBD2 for D (5 bases). The CDR3 reads CASRAASTTGELFF. The DNA for the CDR3 is TGTGCCAGCAGAGCGGCTAGCACCACCGGGGAGCTGTTTTTT.